A selection of T cell receptor beta chains follows, all from one sample in a study of blood T cells in healthy people across ages. A single record per CDR3 protein comes from TCRdb applying MiXCR to the 5' RACE reads. The data show 1.5 million to 2 million distinct CDR3 sequences, about two fifths seen once. Source material: blood. Every receptor here comes from a human donor in good health. Each CDR3 is given with its conserved first and last residue.

j_gene | v_gene | CDR3aa
TRBJ2-1 | TRBV25-1 | CASSESRGSWDNEQFF
TRBJ2-1 | TRBV29-1 | CSVLGTGGLGGGVYEQFF
TRBJ2-3 | TRBV6-6 | CASSYSPGTAGDTQYF
TRBJ2-3 | TRBV24-1 | CATSDLSDVFGSTDTQYF
TRBJ1-1 | TRBV5-1 | CASSLYGTNTEAFF
TRBJ1-5 | TRBV27 | CASRLNPDQPQHF
TRBJ2-1 | TRBV10-3 | CASQLAGGWDEQFF
TRBJ2-3 | TRBV6-2/TRBV6-3 | CASSLGYFRTSGGRTDTQYF
TRBJ2-3 | TRBV5-5 | CASGSTGAFTDTQYF
TRBJ2-1 | TRBV5-1 | CASSLSLGRGEQFF
TRBJ2-5 | TRBV7-2 | CASGSIPQETQYF